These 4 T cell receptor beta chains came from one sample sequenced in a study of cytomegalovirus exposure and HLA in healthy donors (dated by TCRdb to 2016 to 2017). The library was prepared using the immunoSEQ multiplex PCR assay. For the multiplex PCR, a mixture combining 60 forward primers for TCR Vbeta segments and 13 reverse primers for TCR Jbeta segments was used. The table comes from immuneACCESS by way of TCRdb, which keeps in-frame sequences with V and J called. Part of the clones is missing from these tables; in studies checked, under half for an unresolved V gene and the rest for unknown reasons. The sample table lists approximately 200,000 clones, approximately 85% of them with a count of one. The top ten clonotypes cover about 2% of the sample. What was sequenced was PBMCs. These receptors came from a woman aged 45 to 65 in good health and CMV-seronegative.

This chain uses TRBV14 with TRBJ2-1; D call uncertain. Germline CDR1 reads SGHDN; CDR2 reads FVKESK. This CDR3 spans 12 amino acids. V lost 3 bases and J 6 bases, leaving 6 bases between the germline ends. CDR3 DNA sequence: TGTGCCAGCAGCCAGTCCCTCAATGAGCAGTTCTTC. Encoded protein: CASSQSLNEQFF.

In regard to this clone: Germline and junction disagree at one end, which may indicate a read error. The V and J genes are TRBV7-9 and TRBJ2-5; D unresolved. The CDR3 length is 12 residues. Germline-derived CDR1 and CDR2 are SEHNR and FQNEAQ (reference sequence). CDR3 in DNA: TGTTCCAGCAGCACTGGAGAAGAGACCCAGTACTTC. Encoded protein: CSSSTGEETQYF.

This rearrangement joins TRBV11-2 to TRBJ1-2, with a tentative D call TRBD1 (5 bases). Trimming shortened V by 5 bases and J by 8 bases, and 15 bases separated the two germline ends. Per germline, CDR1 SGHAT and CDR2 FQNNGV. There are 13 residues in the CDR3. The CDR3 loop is CASSIVFGGGYTF. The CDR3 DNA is TGTGCCAGCAGCATCGTATTCGGGGGAGGCTACACCTTC. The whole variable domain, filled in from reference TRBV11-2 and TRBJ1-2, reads EAGVAQSPRYKIIEKRQSVAFWCNPISGHATLYWYQQILGQGPKLLIQFQNNGVVDDSQLPKDRFSAERLKGVDSTLKIQPAKLEDSAVYLCASSIVFGGGYTFGSGTRLTVV.

The CDR3 here is CASSLSSPGSDTQYF. The CDR3 region has the DNA TGTGCCAGCAGTTTATCGTCCCCAGGGTCCGATACGCAGTATTTT. V and J are TRBV27 and TRBJ2-3; a possible D gene is TRBD1 (5 bases). Germline CDR1 MNHEY, CDR2 SMNVEV (reference sequence). V lost 0 bases and J lost 6, with 13 bases in between. The CDR3 contains 15 residues.